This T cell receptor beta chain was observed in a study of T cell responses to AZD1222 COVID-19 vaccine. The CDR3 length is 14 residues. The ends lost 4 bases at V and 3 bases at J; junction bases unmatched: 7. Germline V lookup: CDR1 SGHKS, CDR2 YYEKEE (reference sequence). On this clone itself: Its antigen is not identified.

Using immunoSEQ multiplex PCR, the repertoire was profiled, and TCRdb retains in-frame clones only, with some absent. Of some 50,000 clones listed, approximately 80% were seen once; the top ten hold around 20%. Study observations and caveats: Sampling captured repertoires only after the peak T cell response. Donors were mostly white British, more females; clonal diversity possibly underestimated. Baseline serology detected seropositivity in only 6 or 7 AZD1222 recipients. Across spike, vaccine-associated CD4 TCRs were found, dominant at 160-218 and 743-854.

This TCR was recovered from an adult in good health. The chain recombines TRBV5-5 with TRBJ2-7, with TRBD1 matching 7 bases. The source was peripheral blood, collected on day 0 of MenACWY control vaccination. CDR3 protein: CASSRQGVGYEQYF. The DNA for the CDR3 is TGTGCCAGCAGCAGACAGGGAGTGGGCTACGAGCAGTACTTC.